These T cell receptor beta chains were read from a single sample in a study of cytomegalovirus exposure and HLA in healthy donors. Sequencing was performed with immunoSEQ multiplex PCR; in TCRdb, only in-frame clones are kept and a portion is missing. The sample lists 150,000 or so clones, roughly 80% occurring once. The sample comprised PBMCs. The receptors were gathered from a man aged 40-50 years in good health and CMV-seronegative. Each CDR3 is given with its conserved first and last residue. The D gene is left open where the match is weak. Size values are once, few and many counts, or a class for expanded clones, and some rows have none.

j_call: TRBJ1-3
d_call: NA
clone_size: NA
v_call: TRBV7-9
cdr3_aa: CASSASNSGNTIYF
cdr3_nt: TGTGCCAGCAGCGCGTCCAACTCTGGAAACACCATATATTTT

j_call: TRBJ1-4
d_call: NA
clone_size: NA
v_call: TRBV5-4
cdr3_aa: CASSLHIQQGANEKLFF
cdr3_nt: TGTGCCAGCAGCTTACACATTCAACAGGGTGCTAATGAAAAACTGTTTTTT

j_call: TRBJ2-5
d_call: TRBD2
clone_size: NA
v_call: TRBV9
cdr3_aa: CASSVVSGGETQYF
cdr3_nt: TGTGCCAGCAGCGTAGTTAGCGGGGGCGAGACCCAGTACTTC

j_call: TRBJ1-5
d_call: NA
clone_size: once
v_call: TRBV4-3
cdr3_aa: CASSQDQTGSEPQHF
cdr3_nt: TGCGCCAGCAGCCAAGATCAGACCGGGAGTGAGCCCCAGCATTTT

j_call: TRBJ1-6
d_call: NA
clone_size: NA
v_call: TRBV5-1
cdr3_aa: CASSPDDHRSSYNSPLHF
cdr3_nt: TGCGCCAGCAGCCCGGACGACCACAGGAGCTCCTATAATTCACCCCTCCACTTT

j_call: TRBJ2-7
d_call: TRBD2
clone_size: NA
v_call: TRBV6-1
cdr3_aa: CASRVPRTSYDEQYF
cdr3_nt: TGTGCCAGCAGGGTGCCTAGGACTAGCTACGACGAGCAGTACTTC

j_call: TRBJ2-3
d_call: TRBD2
clone_size: NA
v_call: TRBV5-1
cdr3_aa: CASSPSGGAGDTQYF
cdr3_nt: TGCGCCAGCAGCCCCAGCGGGGGGGCGGGAGATACGCAGTATTTT

j_call: TRBJ2-7
d_call: TRBD1
clone_size: NA
v_call: TRBV7-9
cdr3_aa: CASSFDRGSYEQYF
cdr3_nt: TGTGCCAGCAGCTTCGACAGGGGGTCCTACGAGCAGTACTTC

j_call: TRBJ2-7
d_call: TRBD1
clone_size: NA
v_call: TRBV11-3
cdr3_aa: CASSSPETGDDEQYF
cdr3_nt: TGTGCCAGCAGCTCCCCGGAAACAGGGGATGACGAGCAGTACTTC

j_call: TRBJ1-3
d_call: NA
clone_size: few
v_call: TRBV5-6
cdr3_aa: CASSSVGFPSGNTIYF
cdr3_nt: TGTGCCAGCAGCTCGGTCGGGTTCCCCTCTGGAAACACCATATATTTT

j_call: TRBJ2-7
d_call: NA
clone_size: NA
v_call: TRBV7-2
cdr3_aa: CASSLRQGIIYEQYF
cdr3_nt: TGTGCCAGCAGCTTACGGCAGGGCATAATCTACGAGCAGTACTTC

j_call: TRBJ2-5
d_call: TRBD1
clone_size: NA
v_call: TRBV5-1
cdr3_aa: CASSPQGAQETQYF
cdr3_nt: TGCGCCAGCAGCCCTCAGGGGGCCCAAGAGACCCAGTACTTC

j_call: TRBJ2-5
d_call: TRBD2
clone_size: NA
v_call: TRBV7-9
cdr3_aa: CASSIGDAGGTQTQYF
cdr3_nt: TGTGCCAGCAGTATAGGGGATGCGGGGGGGACGCAGACCCAGTACTTC

j_call: TRBJ1-1
d_call: NA
clone_size: NA
v_call: TRBV18
cdr3_aa: CASSPPSGLLTEAFF
cdr3_nt: TGTGCCAGCTCACCACCCTCAGGGTTGCTGACTGAAGCTTTCTTT

j_call: TRBJ1-3
d_call: NA
clone_size: NA
v_call: TRBV5-1
cdr3_aa: CASSLGPSNSGNTIYF
cdr3_nt: TGCGCCAGCAGCTTGGGTCCATCAAACTCTGGAAACACCATATATTTT

j_call: TRBJ1-3
d_call: NA
clone_size: NA
v_call: TRBV5-4
cdr3_aa: CASSAGGQGGNTIYF
cdr3_nt: TGTGCCAGCAGCGCCGGTGGCCAGGGAGGAAACACCATATATTTT

j_call: TRBJ1-5
d_call: TRBD1
clone_size: few
v_call: TRBV2
cdr3_aa: CASSGTGVNQPQHF
cdr3_nt: TGTGCCAGCAGTGGGACAGGGGTCAATCAGCCCCAGCATTTT

j_call: TRBJ2-5
d_call: TRBD2
clone_size: few
v_call: TRBV4-2
cdr3_aa: CASSLVKSGGGGETQYF
cdr3_nt: TGTGCCAGCAGCCTGGTTAAGAGCGGGGGAGGCGGGGAGACCCAGTACTTC

j_call: TRBJ2-3
d_call: TRBD2
clone_size: NA
v_call: TRBV7-6
cdr3_aa: CASSIYKRGLSTDTQYF
cdr3_nt: TGTGCCAGCAGCATATACAAGCGGGGGCTTAGCACAGATACGCAGTATTTT

j_call: TRBJ1-1
d_call: TRBD1
clone_size: NA
v_call: TRBV6-6
cdr3_aa: CASSYSTGANTEAFF
cdr3_nt: TGTGCCAGCAGTTACTCCACAGGGGCGAACACTGAAGCTTTCTTT

j_call: TRBJ1-5
d_call: NA
clone_size: NA
v_call: TRBV6-1
cdr3_aa: CASREGTEQPQHF
cdr3_nt: TGTGCCAGCAGGGAGGGAACCGAACAGCCCCAGCATTTT

j_call: TRBJ1-1
d_call: TRBD1
clone_size: NA
v_call: TRBV2
cdr3_aa: CASTKSGGTEAFF
cdr3_nt: TGTGCCAGCACGAAGTCAGGGGGCACTGAAGCTTTCTTT

j_call: TRBJ2-7
d_call: TRBD1
clone_size: NA
v_call: TRBV5-6
cdr3_aa: CASRKTGQGYEQYF
cdr3_nt: TGTGCCAGCAGGAAAACGGGACAGGGCTACGAGCAGTACTTC

j_call: TRBJ2-2
d_call: NA
clone_size: NA
v_call: TRBV29-1
cdr3_aa: CSVVPGQGPGELFF
cdr3_nt: TGCAGCGTTGTCCCCGGGCAGGGTCCCGGGGAGCTGTTTTTT

j_call: TRBJ2-2
d_call: TRBD2
clone_size: NA
v_call: TRBV15
cdr3_aa: CATSTMLAGGNTGELFF
cdr3_nt: TGTGCCACCAGCACAATGCTAGCGGGGGGGAACACCGGGGAGCTGTTTTTT

j_call: TRBJ1-1
d_call: NA
clone_size: NA
v_call: TRBV7-3
cdr3_aa: CASSPDGGLAEAFF
cdr3_nt: TGTGCCAGCAGCCCGGACGGAGGACTCGCTGAAGCTTTCTTT

j_call: TRBJ1-6
d_call: NA
clone_size: NA
v_call: TRBV5-1
cdr3_aa: CASSLVRDSPLHF
cdr3_nt: TGCGCCAGCAGCTTGGTGAGGGATTCACCCCTCCACTTT

j_call: TRBJ1-1
d_call: NA
clone_size: NA
v_call: TRBV6-5
cdr3_aa: CASSRLPTGRTEAFF
cdr3_nt: TGTGCCAGCAGCCGTCTCCCGACAGGCCGCACTGAAGCTTTCTTT

j_call: TRBJ1-5
d_call: TRBD1
clone_size: few
v_call: TRBV2
cdr3_aa: CASSDSQGGQPQHF
cdr3_nt: TGTGCCAGCAGTGACTCACAGGGGGGCCAGCCCCAGCATTTT

j_call: TRBJ1-1
d_call: NA
clone_size: NA
v_call: TRBV29-1
cdr3_aa: CSVEAECEAFF
cdr3_nt: TGCAGCGTTGAGGCAGAATGTGAAGCTTTCTTT

j_call: TRBJ2-1
d_call: TRBD1
clone_size: once
v_call: TRBV9
cdr3_aa: CASSAWDSPNEQFF
cdr3_nt: TGTGCCAGCAGCGCCTGGGACAGCCCCAATGAGCAGTTCTTC

j_call: TRBJ2-3
d_call: NA
clone_size: NA
v_call: TRBV7-7
cdr3_aa: CASSLAAGSDTQYF
cdr3_nt: TGTGCCAGCAGCTTAGCGGCAGGGTCAGATACGCAGTATTTT

j_call: TRBJ1-4
d_call: NA
clone_size: NA
v_call: TRBV27
cdr3_aa: CASRLQGLTNEKLFF
cdr3_nt: TGTGCCAGCAGATTACAGGGTCTCACTAATGAAAAACTGTTTTTT

j_call: TRBJ2-5
d_call: TRBD2
clone_size: NA
v_call: TRBV5-4
cdr3_aa: CASSLGGGGAQETQYF
cdr3_nt: TGTGCCAGCAGCTTGGGCGGCGGGGGGGCCCAAGAGACCCAGTACTTC

j_call: TRBJ1-2
d_call: NA
clone_size: NA
v_call: TRBV10-3
cdr3_aa: CAILDRVDYGYTF
cdr3_nt: TGTGCCATCCTAGACAGAGTTGACTATGGCTACACCTTC

j_call: TRBJ2-7
d_call: TRBD2
clone_size: NA
v_call: TRBV11-1
cdr3_aa: CASSHSGGIFYEQYF
cdr3_nt: TGTGCCAGCAGTCATAGCGGGGGGATCTTCTACGAGCAGTACTTC

j_call: TRBJ2-7
d_call: NA
clone_size: once
v_call: TRBV10-3
cdr3_aa: CAISSSWATGVRDEQYF
cdr3_nt: TGTGCCATCAGTTCCAGTTGGGCGACGGGGGTTAGGGACGAGCAGTACTTC

j_call: TRBJ1-2
d_call: NA
clone_size: few
v_call: TRBV6-5
cdr3_aa: CASSLTGSLIYGYTF
cdr3_nt: TGTGCCAGCAGCCTCACCGGGTCCCTGATCTATGGCTACACCTTC

j_call: TRBJ2-3
d_call: NA
clone_size: NA
v_call: TRBV18
cdr3_aa: CASSPLANGYSTDTQYF
cdr3_nt: TGTGCCAGCTCACCTTTAGCGAACGGGTATAGCACAGATACGCAGTATTTT